One sample yielded the 13 T cell receptor beta chains listed below, sequenced in a study of blood T cell repertoires in COVID-19. Assay: immunoSEQ multiplex PCR; the TCRdb copy retains only in-frame clones and omits some. The data contain a few hundred thousand clones, 86% of them seen just once; the ten biggest clones take up approximately 9.8%. What was sequenced was peripheral blood. These receptors came from a man in his forties who had recovered from COVID-19.

This chain connects TRBV3-1 (or the pseudogene TRBV3-2) to TRBJ1-1; a possible D gene is TRBD1 (5 bases). Germline lookup yields CDR1 LGHDT and CDR2 YNNKEL (reference sequence). CDR3 size: 16 residues. The V gene lost 2 bases and the J gene lost 1 base, with 14 bases spanning the gap. The CDR3 region is CASSQSIGGGNTEAFF. CDR3 bases: TGTGCCAGCAGCCAATCGATCGGGGGGGGGAACACTGAAGCTTTCTTT.

V is TRBV11-3 and J is TRBJ2-5; 7 bases map to TRBD1. The CDR3 contains 15 residues. Germline V gene lookup returns CDR1 SGHNT and CDR2 YENEEA. Losses at the gene ends were 5 bases for V and 2 bases for J; bases not matched to a gene: 8. The CDR3 protein is CASSRGQSTQETQYF. The CDR3 nucleotides read TGTGCCAGCAGCCGGGGACAGAGTACACAAGAGACCCAGTACTTC.

This clone has a single count. This sequence joins TRBV30 and TRBJ1-6; D not certain. V lost 3 bases and J lost 0, with 9 bases in between. Germline CDR1 is GTSNPN and CDR2 is SVGIG (reference sequence). The CDR3 totals 15 residues. The CDR3 bases are TGTGCCTGGAGCCCGCTCAGCTCCTATAATTCACCCCTCCACTTT. Its protein is CAWSPLSSYNSPLHF.

The chain couples TRBV6-4 to TRBJ1-2; 12 bases agree with TRBD1. The CDR3 covers 15 residues. Losses at the gene ends were 6 bases for V and 5 bases for J; bases not matched to a gene: 7. In germline, CDR1 is MRHNA, CDR2 SNTAGT. CDR3 protein: CASRIRDRGHYGYTF. For the CDR3, the DNA is TGTGCCAGCAGAATCCGGGACAGGGGGCATTATGGCTACACCTTC.

The chain employs TRBV29-1 and TRBJ2-7, with 13 bases identical to TRBD2. This CDR3 spans 15 amino acids. V lost 7 bases, J lost 0 bases, and 6 bases stayed unmatched. Germline values: CDR1 SQVTM, CDR2 ANQGSEA. The CDR3 loop reads CSAGTSGASSYEQYF. CDR3 bases: TGCAGCGCTGGGACTAGCGGGGCTTCCTCCTACGAGCAGTACTTC.

Details on this clone: Within the sample, other DNA sequences also encode this same CDR3. The chain couples TRBV5-5 to TRBJ2-3, with a possible D match to TRBD2 (6 bases). The V gene lost 6 bases and the J gene lost 2 bases, with 19 bases spanning the gap. This CDR3 spans 16 amino acids. The V gene's germline CDR1 is SGHKS and CDR2 YYEKEE (reference sequence). CDR3 nucleotide sequence: TGTGCCAGCATAGAGGGAAGCGGGTACTCCACAGATACGCAGTATTTT. Protein product: CASIEGSGYSTDTQYF.

The V gene is TRBV10-3, the J gene TRBJ2-7; TRBD2 might be the D (5 bases). The CDR3 extends over 14 amino acids. Germline CDR1 and CDR2: ENHRY and SYGVKD. V shed 6 bases and J shed 3 bases, with 15 bases lying between them. CDR3 nucleotide sequence: TGTGCCATCAGGACGAAAGACGGAGGCTACGAGCAGTACTTC. It yields the protein CAIRTKDGGYEQYF.

The J gene is TRBJ2-3, the V gene TRBV7-2; a weak D match, TRBD1 (6 bases). The germline CDR1 and CDR2 sequences are SGHTA and FQGNSA. V gave up 0 bases and J gave up 1 base, with 20 bases separating them. The CDR3 consists of 19 residues. CDR3 amino acids: CASSLAGTINLGGTDTQYF. For the CDR3, the DNA is TGTGCCAGCAGCTTAGCGGGGACAATAAACTTGGGAGGCACAGATACGCAGTATTTT.

This sequence joins TRBV2 and TRBJ1-1; D gene uncertain. The CDR3 is made up of 14 amino acids. The V end lost 3 bases, the J end lost 4 bases, and 12 bases lay between the germline ends. The germline gives CDR1 SNHLY, CDR2 FYNNEI. The CDR3 loop reads CASSENLRITEAFF. The CDR3 region has the DNA TGTGCCAGCAGTGAGAACCTACGAATCACTGAAGCTTTCTTT.

This chain joins TRBV30 and TRBJ1-2; no clear D gene. Germline V gives CDR1 GTSNPN, CDR2 SVGIG (reference sequence). The CDR3 sequence is 13 residues long. V was clipped by 0 bases and J by 8 bases, with 13 bases between them. This CDR3 is CAWSVGTGAGYTF. DNA for the CDR3: TGTGCCTGGAGTGTAGGAACGGGTGCGGGCTACACCTTC.

The chain links TRBV5-1 to TRBJ2-1; D ambiguous. V dropped 0 bases and J dropped 12 bases, with 13 bases sitting between them. The germline gives CDR1 SGHRS, CDR2 YFSETQ. CDR3 length equals 13 residues. The CDR3 DNA follows: TGCGCCAGCAGCTTGGCCTCACATCGCGGGCAGTTCTTC. Protein product: CASSLASHRGQFF.

The chain joins TRBV3-1 (or the pseudogene TRBV3-2) to TRBJ2-5; 7 positions agree with TRBD2. The germline V gene encodes CDR1 LGHDT and CDR2 YNNKEL (reference sequence). The CDR3 totals 17 residues. The junction had 10 bases not matched to a gene; V was cut back by 1 base and J by 2 bases. CDR3: CASSQGPVGGRQETQYF. The CDR3 region has the DNA TGTGCCAGCAGCCAAGGCCCGGTGGGGGGGAGACAAGAGACCCAGTACTTC.

The V and J genes are TRBV6-5 and TRBJ2-7, with D possibly TRBD1 on 6 matching bases. V lost 6 bases and J lost 5, with 20 bases in between. The CDR3 consists of 15 residues. Germline assignment: CDR1 MNHEY and CDR2 SVGAGI. This chain's CDR3 is CASRSRGRGVHEQYF. CDR3 nucleotides: TGTGCCAGCAGATCCCGGGGCAGGGGAGTCCACGAGCAGTACTTC.